A selection of T cell receptor beta chains follows, all from one sample in a study of T cells after yellow fever vaccination. TCRdb independently ran MiXCR on the 5' RACE reads; one entry per CDR3 protein. The data contain roughly 120,000 distinct CDR3 sequences, about 7.8% of them seen just once; the ten biggest clones take up more than 2.5%. The input for sequencing was CD4+ T cells sorted from PBMCs, taken 45 days after the first yellow fever vaccination. The receptors come from a man aged 18 to 29 who received the YFV17D yellow fever vaccine. The CDR3 runs from the conserved cysteine through the conserved F or W. The D gene is left open where the match is weak. The size entry gives how often the clone was seen (once, few, many) or a class if it is expanded.

clone size	V gene	D gene	J gene	CDR3 protein	CDR3 DNA
many	TRBV7-2	TRBD1	TRBJ1-5	CASSPGQGQPQHF	TGTGCCAGCAGCCCCGGACAGGGCCAGCCCCAGCATTTT
once	TRBV20-1	-	TRBJ1-1	CSARAPHQNTEAFF	TGCAGTGCTAGAGCCCCCCACCAAAACACTGAAGCTTTCTTT
many	TRBV3-1	-	TRBJ1-1	CASSQGYWNSVNTEAFF	TGTGCCAGCAGCCAAGGATATTGGAACAGCGTGAACACTGAAGCTTTCTTT
many	TRBV7-2	-	TRBJ1-6	CASSLVGAVSPLHF	TGTGCCAGCAGCTTAGTGGGGGCGGTTTCACCCCTCCACTTT
many	TRBV20-1	-	TRBJ2-1	CSASGGPNNEQFF	TGCAGTGCTAGCGGGGGGCCTAACAATGAGCAGTTCTTC
many	TRBV28	-	TRBJ2-5	CASSSLTETQYF	TGTGCCAGCAGTTCCCTTACTGAGACCCAGTACTTC
few	TRBV7-2	-	TRBJ1-2	CASSLGFDYGYTF	TGTGCCAGCAGCTTAGGTTTTGACTATGGCTACACCTTC
many	TRBV5-1	-	TRBJ2-5	CASSLGVIGGAERQTQYF	TGCGCCAGCAGCTTGGGGGTGATCGGTGGGGCCGAGCGGCAGACCCAGTACTTC
many	TRBV6-5	-	TRBJ1-1	CASSWGSGTEAFF	TGTGCCAGCAGTTGGGGGTCTGGTACTGAAGCTTTCTTT
few	TRBV18	-	TRBJ2-1	CASSRLGRGFSSYSYNEQFF	TGTGCCAGCTCACGACTTGGCAGGGGATTCTCATCGTACTCCTACAATGAGCAGTTCTTC
many	TRBV12-3/TRBV12-4	TRBD2	TRBJ2-3	CASTTRAGGDTQYF	TGTGCCAGCACCACAAGGGCGGGAGGGGATACGCAGTATTTT
many	TRBV7-9	TRBD2	TRBJ2-5	CASSSRLAQDGETQYF	TGTGCCAGCAGCTCGAGACTAGCGCAGGATGGGGAGACCCAGTACTTC
many	TRBV11-2	-	TRBJ2-5	CASSSERLPETQYF	TGTGCCAGCAGCTCAGAACGGCTACCGGAGACCCAGTACTTC
many	TRBV27	TRBD1	TRBJ1-2	CASSPSFTGGSGYTF	TGTGCCAGCAGTCCGTCATTTACAGGGGGCAGCGGCTACACCTTC
many	TRBV2	TRBD2	TRBJ2-5	CASRTSNQETQYF	TGTGCCTCCCGGACTAGCAACCAAGAGACCCAGTACTTC
few	TRBV5-6	-	TRBJ1-6	CASSPTGGYNSPLHF	TGTGCCAGCAGCCCTACGGGAGGATATAATTCACCCCTCCACTTT